The 17 T cell receptor beta chains reported below all come from one sample, sequenced in a study of PD-1 blockade in classical Hodgkin lymphoma. Each of the patients experienced relapse following autologous stem cell transplantation, and their brentuximab vedotin exposure differed. Magnetic negative selection was used to purify CD8+ T cells from thawed PBMCs. This table comes from immunoSEQ multiplex PCR, and its TCRdb copy is limited to in-frame clones, with some not included. This sample carries more than 9,500 clones, less than 90% of them seen once, and the ten largest clones take around two fifths. Sequenced here: CD8+ T cells from blood, sampled at baseline. The origin of the receptors is a human donor with classical Hodgkin lymphoma.

The chain employs TRBV27 and TRBJ2-5; D is unresolved. This CDR3 region has 15 residues. Trimming pared 1 base from V and 2 bases from J, leaving 11 bases between. Per the germline V gene, CDR1 is MNHEY and CDR2 is SMNVEV (reference sequence). The CDR3, as DNA: TGTGCCAGCAGTTTATTCGGCTCCCTTCAAGAGACCCAGTACTTC. Translating gives CASSLFGSLQETQYF.

The chain is built from TRBV15 and TRBJ2-3; D ambiguous. Germline V gene data show CDR1 as LNHNV and CDR2 as YYDKDF (reference sequence). The V gene lost 6 bases and the J gene lost 3 bases, with 7 bases spanning the gap. This CDR3 region has 12 residues. CDR3 amino acids: CATSLRTDTQYF. The CDR3 region has the DNA TGTGCCACCAGTCTTAGGACAGATACGCAGTATTTT.

The J gene is TRBJ2-5, the V gene TRBV7-6; D is uncertain. V was trimmed by 2 bases and J by 0 bases, leaving 4 bases between them. The CDR3 spans 13 residues. The germline V gene has CDR1 SGHVS and CDR2 FNYEAQ. This CDR3 is CASSLWDQETQYF. CDR3 DNA: TGTGCCAGCAGCTTATGGGACCAAGAGACCCAGTACTTC.

The chain couples TRBV6-5 to TRBJ2-2, with 8 positions matching TRBD2. Trimming at V came to 5 bases and at J to 2 bases, leaving 4 bases not matched to a gene. The CDR3 contains 15 residues. Looked up from germline, CDR1 is MNHEY and CDR2 is SVGAGI. In DNA form, the CDR3 reads TGTGCCAGCAGTAATAGCGGGGTAAACACCGGGGAGCTGTTTTTT. The encoded protein is CASSNSGVNTGELFF.

The chain carries TRBV30 and TRBJ2-1; TRBD1 matches at 8 bases. Germline loops: CDR1 GTSNPN, CDR2 SVGIG (reference sequence). Losses at the gene ends were 0 bases for V and 6 bases for J; bases not matched to a gene: 1. This CDR3 comprises 13 residues. The CDR3: CAWSVGQGNEQFF. Here the CDR3 DNA reads TGTGCCTGGAGTGTAGGACAGGGCAATGAGCAGTTCTTC.

The gene calls are TRBV7-9 and TRBJ2-6; 9 nucleotides line up with TRBD1. The germline V gene has CDR1 SEHNR and CDR2 FQNEAQ (reference sequence). The CDR3 has 19 amino acids. V dropped 4 bases and J dropped 2; count of bases not matched to a gene: 12. The chain's CDR3 is CASSSTRTGEGAGANVLTF. The CDR3 bases are TGTGCCAGCAGCTCAACGAGGACAGGGGAAGGAGCTGGGGCCAACGTCCTGACTTTC.

Worth noting for this clone: The same CDR3 can be traced to other DNA sequences in this sample. V and J are TRBV7-2 and TRBJ2-1; 8 nucleotides align to TRBD2. Trimming cost V 2 bases and J 4 bases; bases outside gene matches: 4. This CDR3 spans 15 amino acids. CDR1 is SGHTA, CDR2 FQGNSA, per germline. CDR3 bases: TGTGCCAGCAGCTTAACTAGCGGACCATACAATGAGCAGTTCTTC. Translating it yields CASSLTSGPYNEQFF.

The V and J genes are TRBV19 and TRBJ2-7; 13 bases map to TRBD2. The CDR3 covers 15 residues. V lost 6 bases to trimming and J lost 5 bases; unmatched junction nucleotides: 7. In germline, CDR1 is LNHDA, CDR2 SQIVND (reference sequence). CDR3 loop: CASSQTSGRANEQYF. CDR3 in DNA: TGTGCCAGTAGCCAAACTAGCGGGAGGGCCAACGAGCAGTACTTC. Full variable domain (rest looked up from reference TRBV19 and TRBJ2-7): DGGITQSPKYLFRKEGQNVTLSCEQNLNHDAMYWYRQDPGQGLRLIYYSQIVNDFQKGDIAEGYSVSREKKESFPLTVTSAQKNPTAFYLCASSQTSGRANEQYFGPGTRLTVT.

The genes are TRBV10-2 and TRBJ2-5, with D tentatively TRBD1 (5 bases). The germline V and J ends were trimmed by 2 bases and 3 bases, with 10 bases remaining between them. Germline CDR1 and CDR2: WSHSY and SAAADI. CDR3 length: 14 residues. The CDR3 sequence: CASSEAGLEETQYF. The CDR3 nucleotides read TGCGCCAGCAGTGAGGCAGGGCTGGAAGAGACCCAGTACTTC.

This clone has a single count. The rearrangement uses TRBV5-1 and TRBJ1-3; 7 positions agree with TRBD1. Looked up from germline, CDR1 is SGHRS and CDR2 is YFSETQ. The CDR3 has 18 amino acids. V lost 0 bases and J lost 10; bases outside the gene matches: 19. Here the CDR3 reads CASSLAGTDPSGRGTIYF. The CDR3 region has the DNA TGCGCCAGCAGCTTGGCCGGGACAGACCCTTCGGGGAGAGGTACCATATATTTT. Looking up the rest from reference TRBV5-1 and TRBJ1-3 gives the full variable domain: KAGVTQTPRYLIKTRGQQVTLSCSPISGHRSVSWYQQTPGQGLQFLFEYFSETQRNKGNFPGRFSGRQFSNSRSEMNVSTLELGDSALYLCASSLAGTDPSGRGTIYFGEGSWLTVV.

The DNA for the CDR3 is TGCGCCATGATAGAGCGGGGCAATCAGCCCCAGCATTTT. The encoded protein is CAMIERGNQPQHF. The chain uses TRBV23-1 and TRBJ1-5; no reliable D call. Being an ORF, TRBV23-1 has a function that is uncertain. The CDR3 is made up of 13 amino acids. The V end lost 10 bases, the J end lost 2 bases, and 12 bases lay between the germline ends.

The chain couples TRBV27 to TRBJ2-1; D is undetermined. The ends were cut back, 0 bases at V and 4 bases at J, with 7 bases in the middle. The CDR3 runs 14 residues. The germline gives CDR1 MNHEY, CDR2 SMNVEV (reference sequence). The DNA of the CDR3 is TGTGCCAGCAGTTTATCCGCCGGGTACAATGAGCAGTTCTTC. Translated: CASSLSAGYNEQFF.

This clone was seen only once. The rearrangement uses TRBV19 and TRBJ2-2; no reliable D call. This CDR3 is built from 14 residues. V was pared by 5 bases and J by 5 bases, with 12 bases between. CDR1 and CDR2 from the germline V gene are LNHDA and SQIVND (reference sequence). The CDR3 coding sequence is TGTGCCAGTAGTTGGAGCACCCAAACCGGGGAGCTGTTTTTT. Protein: CASSWSTQTGELFF.

The J gene is TRBJ1-4, the V gene TRBV19; 7 positions agree with TRBD1. The CDR3 loop spans 13 amino acids. Looked up from germline, CDR1 is LNHDA and CDR2 is SQIVND (reference sequence). The V segment lost 6 bases and the J segment 7 bases; nucleotides outside the gene matches: 5. CDR3: CASRATGVEKLFF. CDR3 bases: TGTGCCAGTAGGGCCACAGGGGTTGAAAAACTGTTTTTT.

The rearrangement links TRBV2 to TRBJ1-1; 11 nucleotides align to TRBD1. The J segment lost 5 bases and the V segment lost 8 bases, leaving 7 bases of the junction unmatched. This CDR3 is 14 amino acids long. The germline V gene has CDR1 SNHLY and CDR2 FYNNEI. The CDR3 DNA reads TGTGCCAGCCGGGACAGGGGGATGATTACTGAAGCTTTCTTT. Translation: CASRDRGMITEAFF.

This chain links TRBV7-8 with TRBJ2-7; D gene uncertain. Between the trimmed V and J ends, which lost 2 bases and 0 bases, there was a span of 17 bases. The germline V gene has CDR1 SGHVS and CDR2 FQNEAQ. The CDR3 runs 17 residues. The chain's CDR3 is CASSLPHRGPISYEQYF. Here the CDR3 DNA reads TGTGCCAGCAGCTTACCCCACAGAGGCCCGATCTCCTACGAGCAGTACTTC.

CDR3 sequence (DNA): TGTGCCAGCAGCCCGTTCCAGGGGGCCCTAGGAGGTTATGGCTACACCTTC. Translation gives CASSPFQGALGGYGYTF. J is TRBJ1-2 and V is TRBV11-2, with 8 positions matching TRBD1. CDR1 is SGHAT, CDR2 FQNNGV, per germline. This CDR3 spans 17 amino acids. Germline trimming cut 5 bases from V and 5 bases from J; bases unmatched to any gene: 16.